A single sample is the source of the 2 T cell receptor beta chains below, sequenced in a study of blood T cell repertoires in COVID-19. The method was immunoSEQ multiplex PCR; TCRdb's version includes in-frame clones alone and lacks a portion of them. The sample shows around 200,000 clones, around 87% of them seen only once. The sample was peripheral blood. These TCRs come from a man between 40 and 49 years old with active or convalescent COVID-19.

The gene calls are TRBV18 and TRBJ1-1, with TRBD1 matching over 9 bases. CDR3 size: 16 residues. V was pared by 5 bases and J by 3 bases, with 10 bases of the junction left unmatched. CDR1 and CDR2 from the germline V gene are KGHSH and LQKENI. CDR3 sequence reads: CASSTVTGGGDTEAFF. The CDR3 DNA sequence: TGTGCCAGCTCAACCGTCACAGGGGGCGGCGACACTGAAGCTTTCTTT.

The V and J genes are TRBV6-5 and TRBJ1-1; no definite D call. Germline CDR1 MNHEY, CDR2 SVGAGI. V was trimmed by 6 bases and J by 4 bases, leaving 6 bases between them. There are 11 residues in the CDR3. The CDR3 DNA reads TGTGCCAGCAGATCTCTCACTGAAGCTTTCTTT. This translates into CASRSLTEAFF.